In this sample, the clone carrying this T cell receptor beta chain turned up once. These data originate in a study of T cell changes during pregnancy in multiple sclerosis. Profiling relied on immunoSEQ multiplex PCR, and the TCRdb table lists in-frame clones only, not all of them. The sample carries about 41,000 clones, around 89% recorded once. Losses at the gene ends were 5 bases for V and 0 bases for J; bases not matched to a gene: 8. The CDR3 runs 16 residues. Germline values: CDR1 MNHEY, CDR2 SMNVEV (reference sequence). The gene calls are TRBV27 and TRBJ2-3; 7 bases are shared with TRBD1. The sample was CD4+ T cells from peripheral blood mononuclear cells, taken in the first trimester of pregnancy. The sequence came from a female donor with multiple sclerosis, enrolled in a pregnancy study. The CDR3 protein is CASSKLGTASTDTQYF. The CDR3 DNA reads as TGTGCCAGCAGTAAACTCGGGACAGCTAGCACAGATACGCAGTATTTT.